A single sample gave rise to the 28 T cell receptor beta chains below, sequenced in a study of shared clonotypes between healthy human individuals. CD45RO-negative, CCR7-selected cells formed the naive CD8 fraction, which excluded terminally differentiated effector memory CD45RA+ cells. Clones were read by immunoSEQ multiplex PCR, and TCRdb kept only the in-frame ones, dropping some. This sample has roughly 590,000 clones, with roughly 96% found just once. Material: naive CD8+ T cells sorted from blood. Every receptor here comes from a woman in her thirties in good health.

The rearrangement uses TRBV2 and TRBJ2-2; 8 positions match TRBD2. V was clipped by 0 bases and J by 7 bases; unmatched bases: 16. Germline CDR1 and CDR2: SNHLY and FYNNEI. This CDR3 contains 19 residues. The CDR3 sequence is CASSEALGAGVGFIGELFF. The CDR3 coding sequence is TGTGCCAGCAGTGAAGCGCTTGGAGCGGGAGTTGGATTTATCGGGGAGCTGTTTTTT.

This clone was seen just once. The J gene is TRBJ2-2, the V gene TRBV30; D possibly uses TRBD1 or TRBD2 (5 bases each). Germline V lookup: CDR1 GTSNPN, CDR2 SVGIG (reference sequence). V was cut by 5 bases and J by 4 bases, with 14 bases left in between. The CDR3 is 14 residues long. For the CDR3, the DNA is TGTGCCTGGCGGGGAAGACAGATCACCGGGGAGCTGTTTTTT. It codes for CAWRGRQITGELFF.

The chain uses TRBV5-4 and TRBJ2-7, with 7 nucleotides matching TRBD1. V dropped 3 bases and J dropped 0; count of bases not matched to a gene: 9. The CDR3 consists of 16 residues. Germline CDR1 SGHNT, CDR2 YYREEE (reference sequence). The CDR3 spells CASSSTDRAPSYEQYF. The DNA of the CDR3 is TGTGCCAGCAGCTCTACCGACAGGGCCCCCTCCTACGAGCAGTACTTC.

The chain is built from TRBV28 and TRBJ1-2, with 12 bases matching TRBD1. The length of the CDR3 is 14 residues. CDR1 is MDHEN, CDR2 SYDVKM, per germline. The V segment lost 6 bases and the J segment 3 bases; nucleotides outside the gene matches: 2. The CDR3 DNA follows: TGTGCCAGCAGAGGGACAGGGGGCTACTATGGCTACACCTTC. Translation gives CASRGTGGYYGYTF.

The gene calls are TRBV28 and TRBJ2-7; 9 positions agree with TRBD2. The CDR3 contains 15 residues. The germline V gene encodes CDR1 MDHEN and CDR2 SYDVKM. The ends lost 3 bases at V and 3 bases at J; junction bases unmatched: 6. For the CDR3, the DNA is TGTGCCAGCAGTTTCGAGTCTAGCGGGATCTACGAGCAGTACTTC. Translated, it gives CASSFESSGIYEQYF.

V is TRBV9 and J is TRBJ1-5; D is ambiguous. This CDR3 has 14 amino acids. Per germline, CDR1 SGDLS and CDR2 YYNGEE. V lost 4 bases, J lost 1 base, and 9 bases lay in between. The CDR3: CASSPPDSNQPQHF. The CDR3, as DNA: TGTGCCAGCAGCCCCCCGGACAGCAATCAGCCCCAGCATTTT.

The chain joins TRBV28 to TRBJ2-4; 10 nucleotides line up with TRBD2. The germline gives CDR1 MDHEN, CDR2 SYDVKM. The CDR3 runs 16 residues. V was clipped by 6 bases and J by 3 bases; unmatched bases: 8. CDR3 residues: CASSRRLAGDKNIQYF. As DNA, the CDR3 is TGTGCCAGCAGCCGTCGACTAGCGGGTGACAAAAACATTCAGTACTTC.

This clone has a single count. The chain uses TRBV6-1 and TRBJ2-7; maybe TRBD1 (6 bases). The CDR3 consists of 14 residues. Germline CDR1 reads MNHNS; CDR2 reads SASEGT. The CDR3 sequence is CATKAERGTYEQYF. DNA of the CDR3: TGTGCGACCAAAGCCGAGAGGGGGACCTACGAGCAGTACTTC.

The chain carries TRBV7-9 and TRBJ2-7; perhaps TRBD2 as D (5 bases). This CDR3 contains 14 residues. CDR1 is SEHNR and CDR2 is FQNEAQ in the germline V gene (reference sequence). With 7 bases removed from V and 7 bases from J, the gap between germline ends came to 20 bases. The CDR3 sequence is CASTTAERGWEQYF. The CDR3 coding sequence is TGTGCCAGCACCACCGCAGAGCGCGGGTGGGAGCAGTACTTC.

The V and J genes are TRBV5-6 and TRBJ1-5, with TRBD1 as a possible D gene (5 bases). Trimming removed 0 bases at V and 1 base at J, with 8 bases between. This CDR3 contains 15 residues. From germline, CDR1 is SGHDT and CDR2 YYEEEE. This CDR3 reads CASSLGGASNQPQHF. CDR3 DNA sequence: TGTGCCAGCAGCTTGGGGGGCGCGAGCAATCAGCCCCAGCATTTT. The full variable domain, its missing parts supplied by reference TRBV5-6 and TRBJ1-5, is DAGVTQSPTHLIKTRGQQVTLRCSPKSGHDTVSWYQQALGQGPQFIFQYYEEEERQRGNFPDRFSGHQFPNYSSELNVNALLLGDSALYLCASSLGGASNQPQHFGDGTRLSIL.

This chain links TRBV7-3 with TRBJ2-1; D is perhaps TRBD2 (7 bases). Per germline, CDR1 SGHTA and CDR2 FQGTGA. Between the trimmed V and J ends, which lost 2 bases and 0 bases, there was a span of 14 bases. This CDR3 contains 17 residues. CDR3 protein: CASSLVGGLSSYNEQFF. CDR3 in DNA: TGTGCCAGCAGCTTAGTAGGGGGACTAAGCTCCTACAATGAGCAGTTCTTC. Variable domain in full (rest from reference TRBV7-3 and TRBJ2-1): GAGVSQTPSNKVTEKGKYVELRCDPISGHTALYWYRQSLGQGPEFLIYFQGTGAADDSGLPNDRFFAVRPEGSVSTLKIQRTERGDSAVYLCASSLVGGLSSYNEQFFGPGTRLTVL.

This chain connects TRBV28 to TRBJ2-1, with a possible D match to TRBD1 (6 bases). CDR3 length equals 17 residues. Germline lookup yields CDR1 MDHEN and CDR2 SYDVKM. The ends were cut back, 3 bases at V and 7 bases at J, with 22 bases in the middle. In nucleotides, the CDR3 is TGTGCCAGCAGTTTCCTGTGGGGGCCGCCTGGGGGTAATGAGCAGTTCTTC. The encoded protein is CASSFLWGPPGGNEQFF.

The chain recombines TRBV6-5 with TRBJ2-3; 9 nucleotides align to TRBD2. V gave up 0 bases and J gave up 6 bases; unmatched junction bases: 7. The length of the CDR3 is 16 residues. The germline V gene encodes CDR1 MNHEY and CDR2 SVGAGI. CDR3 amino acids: CASSYSRASGGDTQYF. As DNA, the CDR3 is TGTGCCAGCAGTTACTCTCGAGCGAGCGGGGGGGATACGCAGTATTTT.

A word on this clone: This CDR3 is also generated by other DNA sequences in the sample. The CDR3: CASSGTYEQYF. Written as DNA, the CDR3 is TGTGCCAGCAGCGGAACCTACGAGCAGTACTTC. The chain links TRBV5-4 to TRBJ2-7; D gene unclear. Germline lookup yields CDR1 SGHNT and CDR2 YYREEE (reference sequence). This CDR3 is built from 11 residues. Trimming took 4 bases from V and 2 from J, leaving 4 bases between them. Full variable domain (outside the CDR3, taken from reference TRBV5-4 and TRBJ2-7): ETGVTQSPTHLIKTRGQQVTLRCSSQSGHNTVSWYQQALGQGPQFIFQYYREEENGRGNFPPRFSGLQFPNYSSELNVNALELDDSALYLCASSGTYEQYFGPGTRLTVT.

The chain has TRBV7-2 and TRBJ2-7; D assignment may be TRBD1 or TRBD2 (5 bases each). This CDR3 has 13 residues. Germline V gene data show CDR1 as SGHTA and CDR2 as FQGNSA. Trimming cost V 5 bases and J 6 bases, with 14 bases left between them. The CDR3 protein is CASSRDKRGEQYF. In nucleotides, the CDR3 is TGTGCCAGCAGCCGTGACAAGAGGGGCGAGCAGTACTTC.

The CDR3 nucleotides are TGTGCCAGCAGCCCGACGGCTAGCCTGGGAGAGACCCAGTACTTC. It specifies CASSPTASLGETQYF. The chain is built from TRBV4-2 and TRBJ2-5; D possibly corresponds to TRBD2 (5 bases). The germline V and J ends were trimmed by 4 bases and 4 bases, with 16 bases remaining between them. CDR1 is LGHNA and CDR2 is YNFKEQ in the germline V gene. This CDR3 comprises 15 residues.

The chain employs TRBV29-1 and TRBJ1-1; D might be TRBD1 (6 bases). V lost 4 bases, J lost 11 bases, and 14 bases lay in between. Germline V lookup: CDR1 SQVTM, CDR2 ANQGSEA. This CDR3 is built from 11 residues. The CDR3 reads CSVAGGRDAFF. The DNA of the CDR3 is TGCAGCGTTGCCGGGGGGCGAGACGCTTTCTTT. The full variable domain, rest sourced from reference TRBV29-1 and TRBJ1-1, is SAVISQKPSRDICQRGTSLTIQCQVDSQVTMMFWYRQQPGQSLTLIATANQGSEATYESGFVIDKFPISRPNLTFSTLTVSNMSPEDSSIYLCSVAGGRDAFFGQGTRLTVV.

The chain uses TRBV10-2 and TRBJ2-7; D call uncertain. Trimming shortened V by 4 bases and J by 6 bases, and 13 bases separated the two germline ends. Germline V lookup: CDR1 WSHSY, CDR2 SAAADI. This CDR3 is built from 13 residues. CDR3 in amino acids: CASSVRKIGEQYF. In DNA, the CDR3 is TGCGCCAGCAGTGTTCGAAAAATCGGCGAGCAGTACTTC.

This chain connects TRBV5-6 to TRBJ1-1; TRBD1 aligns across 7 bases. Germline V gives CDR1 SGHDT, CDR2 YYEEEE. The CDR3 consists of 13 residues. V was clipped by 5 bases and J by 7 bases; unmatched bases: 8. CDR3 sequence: CASRTGASGEAFF. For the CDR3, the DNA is TGTGCCAGCAGAACAGGGGCCTCGGGTGAAGCTTTCTTT.

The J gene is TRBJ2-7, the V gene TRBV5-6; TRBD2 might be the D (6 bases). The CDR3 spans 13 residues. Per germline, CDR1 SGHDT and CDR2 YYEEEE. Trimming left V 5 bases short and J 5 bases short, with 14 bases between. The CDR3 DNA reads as TGTGCCAGCAGGGTGGGCCTAGCGAACGAGCAGTACTTC. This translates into CASRVGLANEQYF.

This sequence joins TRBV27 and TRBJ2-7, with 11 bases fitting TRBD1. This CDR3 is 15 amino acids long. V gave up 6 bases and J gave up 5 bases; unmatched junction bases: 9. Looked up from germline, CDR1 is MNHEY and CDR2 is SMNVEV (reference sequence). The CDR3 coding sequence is TGTGCCAGCAGCCCGGGACAGGGGGTCGCAGACGAGCAGTACTTC. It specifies CASSPGQGVADEQYF.

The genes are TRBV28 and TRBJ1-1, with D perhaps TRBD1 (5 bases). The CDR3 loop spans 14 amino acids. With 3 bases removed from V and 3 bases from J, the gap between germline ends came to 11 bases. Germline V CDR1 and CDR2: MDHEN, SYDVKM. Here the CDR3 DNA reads TGTGCCAGCAGTTTCCAGGGAGGGTACACTGAAGCTTTCTTT. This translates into CASSFQGGYTEAFF.

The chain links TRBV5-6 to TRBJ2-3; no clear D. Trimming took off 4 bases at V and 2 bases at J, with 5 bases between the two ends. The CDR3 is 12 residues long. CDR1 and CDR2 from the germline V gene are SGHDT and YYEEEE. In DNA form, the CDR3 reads TGTGCCAGCAGCATATACACAGATACGCAGTATTTT. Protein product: CASSIYTDTQYF.

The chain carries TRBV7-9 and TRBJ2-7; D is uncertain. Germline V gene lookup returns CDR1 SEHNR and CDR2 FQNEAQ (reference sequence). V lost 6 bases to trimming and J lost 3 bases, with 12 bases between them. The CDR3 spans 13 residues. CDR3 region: CASSPRLSYEQYF. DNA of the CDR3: TGTGCCAGCAGTCCCCGACTGAGCTACGAGCAGTACTTC.

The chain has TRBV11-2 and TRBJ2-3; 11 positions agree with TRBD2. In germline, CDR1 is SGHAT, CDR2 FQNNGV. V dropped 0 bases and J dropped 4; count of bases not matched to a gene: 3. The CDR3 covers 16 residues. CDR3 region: CASSLELAGGSDTQYF. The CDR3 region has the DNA TGTGCCAGCAGCTTAGAGCTAGCGGGAGGTTCAGATACGCAGTATTTT.

CDR3 loop: CASSLEGVGSEQYF. The CDR3 nucleotides are TGTGCCAGCAGCTTGGAAGGGGTAGGAAGCGAGCAGTACTTC. V gene TRBV5-4 combines with J gene TRBJ2-7, with D possibly matching TRBD1 (5 bases). The CDR3 has 14 residues. Trimming stripped 0 bases from V and 6 bases from J, with 13 bases between. Germline V CDR1 and CDR2: SGHNT, YYREEE (reference sequence).

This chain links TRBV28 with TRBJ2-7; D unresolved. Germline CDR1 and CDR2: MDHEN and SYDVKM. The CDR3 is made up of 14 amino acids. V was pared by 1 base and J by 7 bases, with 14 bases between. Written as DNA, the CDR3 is TGTGCCAGCAGTTTATCCGGCCTCTTAGAGGAGCAGTACTTC. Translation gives CASSLSGLLEEQYF. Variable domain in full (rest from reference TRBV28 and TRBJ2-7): DVKVTQSSRYLVKRTGEKVFLECVQDMDHENMFWYRQDPGLGLRLIYFSYDVKMKEKGDIPEGYSVSREKKERFSLILESASTNQTSMYLCASSLSGLLEEQYFGPGTRLTVT.

CDR3 protein: CASSLEVTGGTEAFF. The CDR3 bases are TGTGCCAGCAGCTTGGAAGTGACAGGGGGCACTGAAGCTTTCTTT. The chain joins TRBV5-6 to TRBJ1-1, with TRBD1 identical over 9 bases. With 0 bases clipped from V and 4 bases from J, the junction kept 4 bases outside the gene matches. In germline, CDR1 is SGHDT, CDR2 YYEEEE. The CDR3 runs to 15 residues. Using reference TRBV5-6 and TRBJ1-1 for the parts outside the CDR3, the full variable domain is DAGVTQSPTHLIKTRGQQVTLRCSPKSGHDTVSWYQQALGQGPQFIFQYYEEEERQRGNFPDRFSGHQFPNYSSELNVNALLLGDSALYLCASSLEVTGGTEAFFGQGTRLTVV.